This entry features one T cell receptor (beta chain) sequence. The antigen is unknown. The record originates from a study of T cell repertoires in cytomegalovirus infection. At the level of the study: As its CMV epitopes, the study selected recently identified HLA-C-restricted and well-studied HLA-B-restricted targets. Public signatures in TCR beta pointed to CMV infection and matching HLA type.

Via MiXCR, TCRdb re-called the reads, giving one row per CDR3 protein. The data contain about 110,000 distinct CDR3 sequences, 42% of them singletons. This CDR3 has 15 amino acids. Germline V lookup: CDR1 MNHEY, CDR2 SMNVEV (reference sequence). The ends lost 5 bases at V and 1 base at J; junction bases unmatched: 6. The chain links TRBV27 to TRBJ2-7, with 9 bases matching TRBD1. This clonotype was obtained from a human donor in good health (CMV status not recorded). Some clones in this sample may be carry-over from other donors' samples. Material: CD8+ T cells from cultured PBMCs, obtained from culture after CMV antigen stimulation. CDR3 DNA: TGTGCCAGCAGTCATACCGGGACAGGGTCCTACGAGCAGTACTTC. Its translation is CASSHTGTGSYEQYF.